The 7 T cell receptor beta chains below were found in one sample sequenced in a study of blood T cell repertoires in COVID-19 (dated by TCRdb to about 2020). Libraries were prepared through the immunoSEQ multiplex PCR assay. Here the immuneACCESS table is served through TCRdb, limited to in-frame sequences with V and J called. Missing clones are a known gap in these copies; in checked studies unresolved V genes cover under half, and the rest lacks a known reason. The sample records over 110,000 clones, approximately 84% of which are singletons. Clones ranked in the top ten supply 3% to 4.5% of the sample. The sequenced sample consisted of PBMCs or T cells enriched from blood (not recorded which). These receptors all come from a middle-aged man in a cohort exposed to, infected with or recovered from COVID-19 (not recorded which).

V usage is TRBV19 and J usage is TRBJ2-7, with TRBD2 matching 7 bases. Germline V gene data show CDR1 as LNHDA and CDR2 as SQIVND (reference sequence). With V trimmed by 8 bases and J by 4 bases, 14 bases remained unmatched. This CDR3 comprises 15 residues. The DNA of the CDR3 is TGTGCCAGTGGTCCTCGGGCTAGCGGAGTTTACGAGCAGTACTTC. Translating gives CASGPRASGVYEQYF.

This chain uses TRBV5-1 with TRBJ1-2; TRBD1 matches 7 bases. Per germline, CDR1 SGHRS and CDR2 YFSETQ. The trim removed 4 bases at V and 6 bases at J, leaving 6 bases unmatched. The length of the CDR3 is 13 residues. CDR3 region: CASSPQGQHGYTF. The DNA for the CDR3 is TGCGCCAGCAGCCCACAGGGACAGCATGGCTACACCTTC.

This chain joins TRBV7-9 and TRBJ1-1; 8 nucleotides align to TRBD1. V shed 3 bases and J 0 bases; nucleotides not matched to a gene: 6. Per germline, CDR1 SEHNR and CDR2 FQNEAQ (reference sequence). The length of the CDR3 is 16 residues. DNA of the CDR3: TGTGCCAGCAGCTTCACAGGGGGGCTAATGAACACTGAAGCTTTCTTT. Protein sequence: CASSFTGGLMNTEAFF.

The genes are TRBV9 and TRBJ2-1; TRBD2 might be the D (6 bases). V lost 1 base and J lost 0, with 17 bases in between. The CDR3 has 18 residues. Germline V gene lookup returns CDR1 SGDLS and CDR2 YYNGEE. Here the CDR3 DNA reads TGTGCCAGCAGCGTAAGGTTGAGGGAGGAGAGCTCCTACAATGAGCAGTTCTTC. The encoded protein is CASSVRLREESSYNEQFF. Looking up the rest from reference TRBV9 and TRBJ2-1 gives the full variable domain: DSGVTQTPKHLITATGQRVTLRCSPRSGDLSVYWYQQSLDQGLQFLIQYYNGEERAKGNILERFSAQQFPDLHSELNLSSLELGDSALYFCASSVRLREESSYNEQFFGPGTRLTVL.

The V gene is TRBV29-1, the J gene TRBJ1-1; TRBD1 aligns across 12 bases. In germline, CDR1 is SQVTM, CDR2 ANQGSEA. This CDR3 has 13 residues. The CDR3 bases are TGCAGTGGCCAAGGGACAGGGGGCGTACAGGCTTTCTTT. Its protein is CSGQGTGGVQAFF.

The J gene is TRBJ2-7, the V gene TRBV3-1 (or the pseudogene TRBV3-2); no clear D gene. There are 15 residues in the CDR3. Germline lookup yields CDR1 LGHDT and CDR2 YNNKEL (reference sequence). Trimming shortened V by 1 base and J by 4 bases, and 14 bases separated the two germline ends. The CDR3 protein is CASSQAGRSPYEQYF. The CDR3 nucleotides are TGTGCCAGCAGCCAAGCTGGCCGATCCCCTTACGAGCAGTACTTC.

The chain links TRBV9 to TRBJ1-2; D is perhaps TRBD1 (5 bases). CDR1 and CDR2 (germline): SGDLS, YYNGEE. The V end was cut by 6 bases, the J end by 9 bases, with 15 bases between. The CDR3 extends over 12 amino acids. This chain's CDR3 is CASTRAGRSYTF. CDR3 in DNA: TGTGCCAGCACCAGAGCGGGGCGCAGCTACACCTTC.